This T cell receptor beta chain was documented in a study of naive and memory T cell subsets. Whole-study results and caveats: Expression changes during T cell differentiation may affect RNA-based TCR counts. In naive cells, over 95% of TCR sequences were seen only once.

Both TRBC1 and TRBC2 were covered by a beta constant-region primer of two equimolar oligonucleotides. Four rounds of PCR amplified the ligated cDNA using nested alpha and beta constant-region primers plus SP2. TCRdb re-called the UMI-ligation and nested PCR reads with MiXCR, one entry per CDR3 protein. The sample yields about 8,000 distinct CDR3 sequences, roughly 30% seen once. CDR1 and CDR2 (germline): LGHNA, YSLEER. V was trimmed by 0 bases and J by 7 bases, leaving 6 bases between them. The CDR3 sequence is 13 residues long. CMV status came from CD4+ IFNgamma after overnight CMV lysate stimulation. Sorting gates: effector memory CD45RA-CD27-, EMRA CD45RA+CD27-. This clonotype occurred a few times. Its cognate antigen is unknown.

The rearrangement links TRBV4-3 to TRBJ2-2, with D tentatively TRBD2 (5 bases). The sample taken for sequencing was CD8+ TEMRA cells from blood. Subset meaning: effector memory re-expressing CD45RA, CD45RA+ CD27-. The sequence was obtained from a human donor in good health. In nucleotides, the CDR3 is TGCGCCAGCAGCCAAGAACGGGACGGGGAGCTGTTTTTT. Translation: CASSQERDGELFF.